This T cell receptor (beta chain) was profiled in a study of cytomegalovirus exposure and HLA in healthy donors. Study-level background: It was reported in a later analysis that the 100 to 150 validation repertoires used the same platform as the 666 first-cohort repertoires. Study conclusions and caveats: Around 160 TCR beta chains were listed as cytomegalovirus-associated. First-cohort TCR clusters tended to co-occur in the 120 or so validation repertoires, a later analysis found.

To note about this clone: Its antigen is undetermined.

The data were produced by immunoSEQ multiplex PCR, yet TCRdb's version contains in-frame clones alone and is incomplete. This sample yields 260,000 or so clones, of which roughly 90% are seen a single time; around 0.92% belongs to the top ten. In germline, CDR1 is SNHLY, CDR2 FYNNEI. V trimming: 7 bases; J trimming: 5 bases; junction bases outside the gene matches: 19. The CDR3 contains 17 residues. Material for sequencing was PBMCs. The J gene is TRBJ2-7, the V gene TRBV2, with 8 bases fitting TRBD1. The source of this sequence is a woman under 30 in good health and CMV-seronegative. In DNA, the CDR3 is TGTGCCAGCAAGGGGATCTGGGGGACAGGTCTACTTCACGAGCAGTACTTC. It translates to CASKGIWGTGLLHEQYF.